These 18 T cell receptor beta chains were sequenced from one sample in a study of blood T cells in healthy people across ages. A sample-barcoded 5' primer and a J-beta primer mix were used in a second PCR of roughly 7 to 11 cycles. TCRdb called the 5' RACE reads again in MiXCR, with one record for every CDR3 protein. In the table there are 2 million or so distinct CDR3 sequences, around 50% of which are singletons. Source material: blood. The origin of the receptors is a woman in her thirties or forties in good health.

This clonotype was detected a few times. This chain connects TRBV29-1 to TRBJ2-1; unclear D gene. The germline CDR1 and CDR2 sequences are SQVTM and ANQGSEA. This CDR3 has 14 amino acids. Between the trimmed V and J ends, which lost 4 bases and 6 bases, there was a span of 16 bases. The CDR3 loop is CSVASVNGGNEQFF. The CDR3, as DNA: TGCAGCGTTGCCTCGGTAAATGGTGGCAATGAGCAGTTCTTC.

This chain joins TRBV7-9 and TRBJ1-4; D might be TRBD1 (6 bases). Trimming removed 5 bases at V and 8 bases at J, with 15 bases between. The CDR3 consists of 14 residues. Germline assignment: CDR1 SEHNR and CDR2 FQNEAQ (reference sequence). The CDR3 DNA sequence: TGTGCCAGCAGCAATACAGGGAGGAGGGAAAAACTGTTTTTT. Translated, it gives CASSNTGRREKLFF.

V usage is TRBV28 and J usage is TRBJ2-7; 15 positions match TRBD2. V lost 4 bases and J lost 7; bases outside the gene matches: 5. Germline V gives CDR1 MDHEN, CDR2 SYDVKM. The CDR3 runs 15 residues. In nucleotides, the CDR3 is TGTGCCAGCAGTTCGCGGACTAGCGGGGGGGCGGAGCAGTACTTC. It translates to CASSSRTSGGAEQYF.

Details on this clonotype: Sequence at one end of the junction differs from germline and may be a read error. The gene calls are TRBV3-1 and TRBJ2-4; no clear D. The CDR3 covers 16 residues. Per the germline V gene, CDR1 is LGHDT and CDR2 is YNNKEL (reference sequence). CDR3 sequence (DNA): TGTGCCAGCAGCCAAGAACTAACTCCGAGAGTAAACATTCGGTACTTC. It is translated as CASSQELTPRVNIRYF.

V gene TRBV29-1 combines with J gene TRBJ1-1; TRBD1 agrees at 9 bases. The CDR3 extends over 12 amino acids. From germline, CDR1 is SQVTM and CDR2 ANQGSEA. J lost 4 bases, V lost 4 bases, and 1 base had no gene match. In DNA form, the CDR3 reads TGCAGCGTTGGACAGGGGGTCACTGAAGCTTTCTTT. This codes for CSVGQGVTEAFF. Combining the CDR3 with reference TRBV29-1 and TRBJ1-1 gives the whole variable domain SAVISQKPSRDICQRGTSLTIQCQVDSQVTMMFWYRQQPGQSLTLIATANQGSEATYESGFVIDKFPISRPNLTFSTLTVSNMSPEDSSIYLCSVGQGVTEAFFGQGTRLTVV.

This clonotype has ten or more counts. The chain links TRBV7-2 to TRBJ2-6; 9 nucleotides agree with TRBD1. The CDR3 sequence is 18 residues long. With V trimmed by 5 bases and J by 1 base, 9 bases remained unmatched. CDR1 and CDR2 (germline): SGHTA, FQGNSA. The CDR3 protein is CASSLQSGQGSGANVLTF. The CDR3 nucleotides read TGTGCCAGCAGCCTACAAAGTGGACAGGGGTCTGGGGCCAACGTCCTGACTTTC.

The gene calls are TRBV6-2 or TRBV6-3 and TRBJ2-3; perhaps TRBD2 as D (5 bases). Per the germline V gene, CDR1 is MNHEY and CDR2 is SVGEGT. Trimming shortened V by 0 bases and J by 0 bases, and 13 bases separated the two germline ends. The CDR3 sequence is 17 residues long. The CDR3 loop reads CASSYSPASSSTDTQYF. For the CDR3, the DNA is TGTGCCAGCAGTTACTCCCCGGCTAGCTCTAGCACAGATACGCAGTATTTT.

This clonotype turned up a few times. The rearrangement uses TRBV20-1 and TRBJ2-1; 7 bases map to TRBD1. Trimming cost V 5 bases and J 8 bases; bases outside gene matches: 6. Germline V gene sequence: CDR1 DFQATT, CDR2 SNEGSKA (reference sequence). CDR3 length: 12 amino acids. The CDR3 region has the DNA TGCAGTGCTCCCCGACAGGGCCATGAGCAGTTCTTC. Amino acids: CSAPRQGHEQFF.

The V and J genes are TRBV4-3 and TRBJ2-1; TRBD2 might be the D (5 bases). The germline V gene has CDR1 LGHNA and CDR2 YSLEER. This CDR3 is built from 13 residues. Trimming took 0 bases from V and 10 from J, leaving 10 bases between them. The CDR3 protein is CASSQDLRGEQFF. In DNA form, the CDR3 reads TGCGCCAGCAGCCAAGATCTCCGGGGAGAGCAGTTCTTC.

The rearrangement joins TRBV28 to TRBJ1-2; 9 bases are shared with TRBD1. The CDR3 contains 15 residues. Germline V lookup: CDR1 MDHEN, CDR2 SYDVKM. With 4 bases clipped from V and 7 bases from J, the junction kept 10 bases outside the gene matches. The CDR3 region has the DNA TGTGCCAGCAGTTCAGCCGGGACAGGGATAGGTGGCTACACCTTC. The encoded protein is CASSSAGTGIGGYTF.

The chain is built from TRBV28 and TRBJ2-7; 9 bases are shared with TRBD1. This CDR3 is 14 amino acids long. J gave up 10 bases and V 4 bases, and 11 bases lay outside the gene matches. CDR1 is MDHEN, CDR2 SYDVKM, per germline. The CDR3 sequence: CASSSPGQGGTQYF. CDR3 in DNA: TGTGCCAGCAGTTCCCCGGGACAGGGAGGAACCCAGTACTTC.

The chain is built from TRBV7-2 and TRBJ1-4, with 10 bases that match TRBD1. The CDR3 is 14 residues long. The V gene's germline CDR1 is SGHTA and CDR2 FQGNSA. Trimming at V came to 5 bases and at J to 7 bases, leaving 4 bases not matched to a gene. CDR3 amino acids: CASSRTGGSEKLFF. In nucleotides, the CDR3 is TGTGCCAGCAGCCGGACAGGGGGTAGTGAAAAACTGTTTTTT. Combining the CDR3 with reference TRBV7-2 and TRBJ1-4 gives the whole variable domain GAGVSQSPSNKVTEKGKDVELRCDPISGHTALYWYRQSLGQGLEFLIYFQGNSAPDKSGLPSDRFSAERTGGSVSTLTIQRTQQEDSAVYLCASSRTGGSEKLFFGSGTQLSVL.

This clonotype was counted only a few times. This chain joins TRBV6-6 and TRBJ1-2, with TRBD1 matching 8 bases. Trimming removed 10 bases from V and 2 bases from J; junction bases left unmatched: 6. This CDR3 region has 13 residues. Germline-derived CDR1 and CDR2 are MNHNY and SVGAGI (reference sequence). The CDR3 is CAIQGAPNYGYTF. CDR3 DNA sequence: TGTGCCATCCAGGGGGCGCCGAACTATGGCTACACCTTC.

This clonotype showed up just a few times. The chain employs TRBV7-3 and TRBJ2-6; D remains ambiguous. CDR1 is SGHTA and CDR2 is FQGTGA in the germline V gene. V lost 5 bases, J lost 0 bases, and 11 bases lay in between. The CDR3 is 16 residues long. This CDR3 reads CASSKRPPSGANVLTF. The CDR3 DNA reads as TGTGCCAGCAGCAAAAGGCCGCCCTCTGGGGCCAACGTCCTGACTTTC.

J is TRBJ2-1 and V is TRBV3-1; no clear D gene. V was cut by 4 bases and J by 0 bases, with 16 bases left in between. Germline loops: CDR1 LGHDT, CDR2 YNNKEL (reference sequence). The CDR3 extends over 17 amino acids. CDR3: CASSRHVWGSSYNEQFF. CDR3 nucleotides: TGTGCCAGCAGCCGCCACGTGTGGGGTAGCTCCTACAATGAGCAGTTCTTC.

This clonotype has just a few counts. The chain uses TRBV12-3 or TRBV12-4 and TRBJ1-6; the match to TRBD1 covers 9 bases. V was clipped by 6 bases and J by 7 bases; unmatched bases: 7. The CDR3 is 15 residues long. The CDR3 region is CASSPGTGMNSPLHF. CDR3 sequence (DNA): TGTGCCAGCAGCCCCGGGACAGGGATGAATTCACCCCTCCACTTT.

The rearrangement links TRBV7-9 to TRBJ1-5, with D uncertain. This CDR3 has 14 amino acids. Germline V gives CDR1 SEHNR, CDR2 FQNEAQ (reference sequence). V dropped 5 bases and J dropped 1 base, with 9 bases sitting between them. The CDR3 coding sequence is TGTGCCAGCAGCCGGCGGCAAAGCAATCAGCCCCAGCATTTT. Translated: CASSRRQSNQPQHF.

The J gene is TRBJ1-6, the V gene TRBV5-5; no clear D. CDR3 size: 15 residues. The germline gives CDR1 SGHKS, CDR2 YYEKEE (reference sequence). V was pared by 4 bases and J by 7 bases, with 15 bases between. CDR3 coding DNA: TGTGCCAGCAGCATCCTTAGGACTCCAAATTCACCCCTCCACTTT. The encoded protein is CASSILRTPNSPLHF.